The 6 T cell receptor beta chains given below trace back to one sample, sequenced in a study of T cell responses to AZD1222 COVID-19 vaccine (dated by TCRdb to the early 2020s). The intended sense of this specimen's time point label: baseline before first vaccination. Library preparation was by the immunoSEQ multiplex PCR assay. The source is immuneACCESS, and TCRdb retained only in-frame sequences with V and J called. Part of the clones is not carried over; for the studies checked, unresolved V genes explain less than half of this, and the remainder is unexplained. This sample holds under 150,000 clones; roughly 91% were observed only once. Around 5% of the sample is in the top ten clones. The sample in question was peripheral blood, obtained on day 0 of AZD1222 vaccination. The receptors stem from an adult in good health.

The V gene is TRBV19, the J gene TRBJ2-5; 12 nucleotides line up with TRBD2. Germline V CDR1 and CDR2: LNHDA, SQIVND (reference sequence). V shed 2 bases, J shed 4 bases, and the junction held 2 bases outside the gene matches. There are 15 residues in the CDR3. The CDR3 loop reads CASSILAGGVETQYF. The CDR3 coding sequence is TGTGCCAGTAGTATACTAGCGGGGGGGGTAGAGACCCAGTACTTC.

The J gene is TRBJ1-5, the V gene TRBV6-2 or TRBV6-3; maybe TRBD1 (5 bases). The CDR3 covers 15 residues. The V gene's germline CDR1 is MNHEY and CDR2 SVGEGT. Trimming shortened V by 2 bases and J by 5 bases, and 13 bases separated the two germline ends. The CDR3 DNA reads TGTGCCAGCAGTTACCTAGACAGACAACATCAGCCCCAGCATTTT. The encoded protein is CASSYLDRQHQPQHF.

This chain joins TRBV4-1 and TRBJ1-6; D is perhaps TRBD1 (5 bases). The CDR3 runs to 21 residues. Trimming took off 0 bases at V and 6 bases at J, with 27 bases between the two ends. Per the germline V gene, CDR1 is MGHRA and CDR2 is YSYEKL. The CDR3 region is CASSQDQRGSTVRWGNSPLHF. The CDR3 DNA reads as TGCGCCAGCAGCCAAGATCAGAGGGGATCGACAGTAAGGTGGGGTAATTCACCCCTCCACTTT.

In its sample, this clone was seen once. This rearrangement joins TRBV11-2 to TRBJ2-5; D perhaps matches TRBD2 (7 bases). Per germline, CDR1 SGHAT and CDR2 FQNNGV. V was shortened by 6 bases and J by 4 bases, with 12 bases between the two germline ends. The CDR3 contains 13 residues. The CDR3 is CASSHGGPETQYF. The DNA of the CDR3 is TGTGCCAGCAGTCACGGGGGGCCAGAGACCCAGTACTTC.

The V and J genes are TRBV3-1 (or the pseudogene TRBV3-2) and TRBJ1-2; tentative D call: TRBD1 (5 bases). Trimming left V 0 bases short and J 4 bases short, with 9 bases between. In germline, CDR1 is LGHDT, CDR2 YNNKEL (reference sequence). The CDR3 extends over 14 amino acids. The CDR3, as DNA: TGTGCCAGCAGCCAAGAAGGGGAGGGCTATGGCTACACCTTC. Protein product: CASSQEGEGYGYTF.

V is TRBV10-2 and J is TRBJ1-6, with 7 bases aligning to TRBD1. CDR3 length: 13 amino acids. Germline CDR1 WSHSY, CDR2 SAAADI. Germline trimming cut 6 bases from V and 9 bases from J; bases unmatched to any gene: 5. The CDR3 loop is CASRIGGRSPLHF. CDR3 bases: TGCGCCAGCAGGATAGGGGGCCGTTCACCCCTCCACTTT.